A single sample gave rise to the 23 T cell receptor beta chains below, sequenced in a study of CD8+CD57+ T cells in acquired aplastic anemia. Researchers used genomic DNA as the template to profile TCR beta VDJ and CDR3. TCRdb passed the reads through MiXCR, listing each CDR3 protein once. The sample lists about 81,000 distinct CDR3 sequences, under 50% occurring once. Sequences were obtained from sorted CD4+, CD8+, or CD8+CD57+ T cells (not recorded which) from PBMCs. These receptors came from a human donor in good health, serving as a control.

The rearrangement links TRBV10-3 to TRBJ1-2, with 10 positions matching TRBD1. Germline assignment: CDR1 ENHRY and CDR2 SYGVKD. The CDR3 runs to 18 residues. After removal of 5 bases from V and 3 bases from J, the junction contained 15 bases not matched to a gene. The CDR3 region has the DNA TGTGCCATCAGTCTGGCGGGCGCAGGGACAGGGGCGGACTATGGCTACACCTTC. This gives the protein CAISLAGAGTGADYGYTF.

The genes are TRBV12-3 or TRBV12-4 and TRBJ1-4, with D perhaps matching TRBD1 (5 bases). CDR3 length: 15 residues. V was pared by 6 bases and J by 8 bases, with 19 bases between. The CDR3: CASRQKGPIAEKLFF. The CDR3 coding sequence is TGTGCCAGCAGACAAAAGGGGCCAATCGCGGAAAAACTGTTTTTT.

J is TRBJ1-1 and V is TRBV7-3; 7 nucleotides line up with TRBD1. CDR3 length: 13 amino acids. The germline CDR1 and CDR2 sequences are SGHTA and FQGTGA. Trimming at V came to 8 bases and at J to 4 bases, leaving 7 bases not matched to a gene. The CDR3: CASRQGVITEAFF. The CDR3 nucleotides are TGTGCCAGCCGACAGGGTGTTATCACTGAAGCTTTCTTT.

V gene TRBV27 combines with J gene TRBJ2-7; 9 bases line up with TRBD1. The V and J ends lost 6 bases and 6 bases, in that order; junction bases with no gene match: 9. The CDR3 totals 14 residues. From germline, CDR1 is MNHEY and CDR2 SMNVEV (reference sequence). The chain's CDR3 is CASRPTGGRGEQYF. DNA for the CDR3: TGTGCCAGCAGACCAACAGGGGGCAGGGGCGAGCAGTACTTC.

The CDR3 reads CASSREAGDTEAFF. The CDR3 DNA sequence: TGTGCCAGCTCACGAGAGGCCGGGGACACTGAAGCTTTCTTT. V usage is TRBV18 and J usage is TRBJ1-1, with unresolved D. The ends were cut back, 4 bases at V and 3 bases at J, with 12 bases in the middle. CDR1 KGHSH and CDR2 LQKENI come from the germline V gene. This CDR3 has 14 residues.

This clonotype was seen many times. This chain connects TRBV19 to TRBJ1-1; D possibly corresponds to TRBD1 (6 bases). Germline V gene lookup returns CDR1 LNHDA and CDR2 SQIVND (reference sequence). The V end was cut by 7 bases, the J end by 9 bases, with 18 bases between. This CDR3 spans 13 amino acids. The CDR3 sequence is CASTRGRRTKAFF. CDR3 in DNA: TGTGCCAGTACCAGGGGTAGACGAACTAAAGCTTTCTTT.

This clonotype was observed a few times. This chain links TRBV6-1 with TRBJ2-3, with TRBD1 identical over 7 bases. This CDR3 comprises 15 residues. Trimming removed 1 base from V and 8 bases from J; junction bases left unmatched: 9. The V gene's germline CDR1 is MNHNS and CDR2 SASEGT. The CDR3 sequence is CASSEGEQGFSTQYF. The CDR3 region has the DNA TGTGCCAGCAGTGAAGGCGAACAGGGGTTTTCTACGCAGTATTTT.

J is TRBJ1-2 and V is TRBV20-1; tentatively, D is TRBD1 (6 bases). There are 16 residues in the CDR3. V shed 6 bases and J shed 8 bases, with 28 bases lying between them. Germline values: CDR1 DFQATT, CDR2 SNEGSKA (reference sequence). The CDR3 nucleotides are TGCAGTGCCTCGCCCCATCAGTATCGGGGGGCTAGGGGCTACACCTTC. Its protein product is CSASPHQYRGARGYTF.

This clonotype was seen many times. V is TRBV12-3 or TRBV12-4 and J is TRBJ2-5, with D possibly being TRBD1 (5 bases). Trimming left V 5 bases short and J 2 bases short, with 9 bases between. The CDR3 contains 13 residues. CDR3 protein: CASSDDSQETQYF. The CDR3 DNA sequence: TGTGCCAGCAGTGATGACAGTCAAGAGACCCAGTACTTC.

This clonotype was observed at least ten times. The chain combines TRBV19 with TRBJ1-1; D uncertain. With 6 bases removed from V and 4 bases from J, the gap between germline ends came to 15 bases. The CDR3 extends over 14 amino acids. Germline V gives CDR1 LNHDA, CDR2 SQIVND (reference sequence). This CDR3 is CASSPPWTITEAFF. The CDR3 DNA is TGTGCCAGTAGCCCTCCTTGGACTATCACTGAAGCTTTCTTT.

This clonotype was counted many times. CDR3 region: CASSVSGTGLDEQYF. The CDR3 DNA follows: TGTGCCAGCAGCGTCTCCGGGACAGGGCTGGACGAGCAGTACTTC. The chain employs TRBV9 and TRBJ2-7, with 9 bases lining up with TRBD1. The V segment lost 2 bases and the J segment 5 bases; nucleotides outside the gene matches: 8. This CDR3 comprises 15 residues. Germline CDR1 and CDR2: SGDLS and YYNGEE.

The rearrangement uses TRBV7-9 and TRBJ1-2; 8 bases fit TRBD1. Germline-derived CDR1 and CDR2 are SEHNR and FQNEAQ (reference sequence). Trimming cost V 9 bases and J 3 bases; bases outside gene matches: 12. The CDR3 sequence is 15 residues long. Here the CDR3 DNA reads TGTGCCAGTACCACCGGGACAGGAGATTACTATGGCTACACCTTC. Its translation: CASTTGTGDYYGYTF.

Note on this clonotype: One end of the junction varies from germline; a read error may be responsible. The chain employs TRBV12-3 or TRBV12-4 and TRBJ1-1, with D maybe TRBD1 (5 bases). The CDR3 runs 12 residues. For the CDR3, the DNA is TGTGCTAGCAGGCCCCCGGGGGAGAAAGCTTTCTTT. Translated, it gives CASRPPGEKAFF.

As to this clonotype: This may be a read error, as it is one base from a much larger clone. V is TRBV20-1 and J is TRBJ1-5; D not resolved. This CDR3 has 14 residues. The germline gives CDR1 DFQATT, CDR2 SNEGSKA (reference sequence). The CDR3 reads CSARDRDSNQPQRF. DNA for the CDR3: TGCAGTGCTAGGGACCGGGATAGCAATCAGCCCCAGCGTTTT.

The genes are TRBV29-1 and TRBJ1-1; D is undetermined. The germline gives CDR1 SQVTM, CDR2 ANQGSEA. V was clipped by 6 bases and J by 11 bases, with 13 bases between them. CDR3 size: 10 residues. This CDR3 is CSVATDKAFF. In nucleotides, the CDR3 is TGCAGCGTGGCGACTGATAAGGCTTTCTTT.

CDR3 protein: CASSPGGGNQETQYF. DNA for the CDR3: TGTGCCAGCAGCCCGGGCGGGGGGAACCAAGAGACCCAGTACTTC. The gene calls are TRBV6-1 and TRBJ2-5, with 8 bases that match TRBD2. The CDR3 consists of 15 residues. The V and J ends lost 6 bases and 0 bases, in that order; junction bases with no gene match: 6. The germline V gene has CDR1 MNHNS and CDR2 SASEGT.

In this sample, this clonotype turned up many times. In DNA, the CDR3 is TGCAGTGCTAGAGACCTGAAGAACACTGAAGCTTTCTTT. Encoded protein: CSARDLKNTEAFF. The genes are TRBV20-1 and TRBJ1-1; D unresolved. Germline V gives CDR1 DFQATT, CDR2 SNEGSKA (reference sequence). V lost 0 bases to trimming and J lost 1 base, with 6 bases between them. The CDR3 runs to 13 residues.

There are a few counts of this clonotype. The CDR3 sequence: CASSERTSGVYEQYF. The DNA for the CDR3 is TGTGCCAGCAGTGAACGGACTAGCGGGGTTTACGAGCAGTACTTC. The chain couples TRBV25-1 to TRBJ2-7, with 12 nucleotides matching TRBD2. The CDR3 spans 15 residues. Germline CDR1 is MGHDK and CDR2 is SYGVNS. The junction had 3 bases not matched to a gene; V was cut back by 2 bases and J by 4 bases.

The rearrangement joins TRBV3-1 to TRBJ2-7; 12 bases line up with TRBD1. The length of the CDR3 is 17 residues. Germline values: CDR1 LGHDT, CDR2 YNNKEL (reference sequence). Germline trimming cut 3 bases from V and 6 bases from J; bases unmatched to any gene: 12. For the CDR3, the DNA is TGTGCCAGCAGCCACCAAAGAGGAGGGACAGGGGGCTCCGAGCAGTACTTC. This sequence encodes CASSHQRGGTGGSEQYF.

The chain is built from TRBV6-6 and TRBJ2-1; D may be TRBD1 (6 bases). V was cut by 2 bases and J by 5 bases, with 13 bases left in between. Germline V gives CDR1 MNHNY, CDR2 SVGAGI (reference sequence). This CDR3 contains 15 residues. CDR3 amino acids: CASSYRGQLNNEQFF. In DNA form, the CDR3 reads TGTGCCAGCAGTTACAGGGGACAACTAAACAATGAGCAGTTCTTC.

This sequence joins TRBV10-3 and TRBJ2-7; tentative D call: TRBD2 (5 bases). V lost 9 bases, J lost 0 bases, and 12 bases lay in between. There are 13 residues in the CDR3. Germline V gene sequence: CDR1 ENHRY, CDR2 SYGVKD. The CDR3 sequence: CAMKREGSYEQYF. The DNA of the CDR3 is TGTGCCATGAAGAGGGAAGGCTCCTACGAGCAGTACTTC.

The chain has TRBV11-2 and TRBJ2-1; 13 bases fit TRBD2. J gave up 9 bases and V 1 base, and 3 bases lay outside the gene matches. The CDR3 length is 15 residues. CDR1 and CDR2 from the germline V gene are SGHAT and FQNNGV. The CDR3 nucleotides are TGTGCCAGCAGCTTAGTTACTAGCGGGGGGGCTGAGCAGTTCTTC. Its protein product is CASSLVTSGGAEQFF.

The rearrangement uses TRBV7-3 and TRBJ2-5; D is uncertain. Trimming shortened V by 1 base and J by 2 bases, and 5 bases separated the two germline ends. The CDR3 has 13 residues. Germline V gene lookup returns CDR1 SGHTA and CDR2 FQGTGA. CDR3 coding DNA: TGTGCCAGCAGCTTAAGACGGCAAGAGACCCAGTACTTC. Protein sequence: CASSLRRQETQYF.